This record looks at one TCR beta chain sequence and its context. As originally analysed: How many nucleated cells were present was estimated from reference gene primer amplification. Clones were sequenced by immunoSEQ multiplex PCR, and TCRdb holds only the in-frame ones, with some missing. The DNA gave D and trimming, while V, J and clone size come from that table. The sample shows 200,000 to 250,000 clones, just under 85% of them seen only once. The data derive from a study of blood T cell repertoires in COVID-19. From germline, CDR1 is SGHNT and CDR2 YYREEE (reference sequence). Trimming removed 0 bases at V and 4 bases at J, with 10 bases between. This CDR3 has 14 residues.

The chain joins TRBV5-4 to TRBJ1-1, with D tentatively TRBD1 (6 bases). The receptor was isolated from a woman between 45 and 60 years old with active or convalescent COVID-19. Sample: peripheral blood. The DNA for the CDR3 is TGTGCCAGCAGCTTGGATCAGGGGTCCACTGAAGCTTTCTTT. Protein sequence: CASSLDQGSTEAFF.